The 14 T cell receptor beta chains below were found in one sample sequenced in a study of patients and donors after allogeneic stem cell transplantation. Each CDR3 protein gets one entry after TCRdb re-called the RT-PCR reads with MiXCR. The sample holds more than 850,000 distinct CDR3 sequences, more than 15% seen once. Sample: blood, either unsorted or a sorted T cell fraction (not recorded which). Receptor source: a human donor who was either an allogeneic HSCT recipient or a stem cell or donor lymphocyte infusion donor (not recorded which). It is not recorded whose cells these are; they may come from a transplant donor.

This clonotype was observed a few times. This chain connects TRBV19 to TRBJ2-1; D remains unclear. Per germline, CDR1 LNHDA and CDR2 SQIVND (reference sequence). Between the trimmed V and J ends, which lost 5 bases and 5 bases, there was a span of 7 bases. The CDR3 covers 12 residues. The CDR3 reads CASSFIDNEQFF. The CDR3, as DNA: TGTGCCAGTAGTTTCATAGACAATGAGCAGTTCTTC.

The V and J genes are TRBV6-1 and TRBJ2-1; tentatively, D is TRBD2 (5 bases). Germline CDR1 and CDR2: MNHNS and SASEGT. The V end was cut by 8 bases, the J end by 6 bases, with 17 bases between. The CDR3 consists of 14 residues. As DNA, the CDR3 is TGTGCCAGCTTTCGTTCCGGGAATCGCAATGAGCAGTTCTTC. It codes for CASFRSGNRNEQFF.

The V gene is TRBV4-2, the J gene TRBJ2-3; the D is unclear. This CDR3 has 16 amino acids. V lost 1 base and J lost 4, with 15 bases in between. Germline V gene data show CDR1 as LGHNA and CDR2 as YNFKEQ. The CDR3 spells CASSQGSDRPPDTQYF. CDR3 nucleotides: TGTGCCAGCAGCCAAGGATCGGATCGGCCTCCAGATACGCAGTATTTT.

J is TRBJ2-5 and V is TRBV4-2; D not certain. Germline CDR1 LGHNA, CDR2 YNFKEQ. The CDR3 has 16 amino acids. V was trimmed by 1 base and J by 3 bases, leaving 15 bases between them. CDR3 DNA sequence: TGTGCCAGCAGCCAAGGGACCAAGTATAAAGAAGAGACCCAGTACTTC. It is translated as CASSQGTKYKEETQYF.

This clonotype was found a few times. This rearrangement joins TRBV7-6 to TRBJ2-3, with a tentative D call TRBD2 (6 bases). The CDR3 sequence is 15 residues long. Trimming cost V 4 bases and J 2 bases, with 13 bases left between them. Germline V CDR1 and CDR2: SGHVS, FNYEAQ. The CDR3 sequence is CASSSRLGPTDTQYF. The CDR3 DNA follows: TGTGCCAGCAGCTCGAGACTAGGGCCCACAGATACGCAGTATTTT.

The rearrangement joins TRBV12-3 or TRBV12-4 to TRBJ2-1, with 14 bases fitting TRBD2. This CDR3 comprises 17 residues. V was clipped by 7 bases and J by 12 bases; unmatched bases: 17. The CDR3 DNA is TGTGCCAGCACCTTAGGGGGGTTGGGACTAGCGGGAGTGCTGCAGTTCTTC. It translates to CASTLGGLGLAGVLQFF.

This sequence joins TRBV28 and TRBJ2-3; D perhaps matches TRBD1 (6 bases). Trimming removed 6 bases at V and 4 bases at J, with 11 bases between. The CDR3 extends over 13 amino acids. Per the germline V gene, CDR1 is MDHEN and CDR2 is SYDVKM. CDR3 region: CASRTGFADTQYF. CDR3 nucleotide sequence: TGTGCCAGCAGAACAGGGTTTGCAGATACGCAGTATTTT.

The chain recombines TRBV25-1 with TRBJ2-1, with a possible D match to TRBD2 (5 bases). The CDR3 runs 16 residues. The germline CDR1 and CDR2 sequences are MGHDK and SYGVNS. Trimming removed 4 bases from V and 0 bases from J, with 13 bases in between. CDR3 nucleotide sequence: TGTGCCAGCAGTGTTTTCGGCGGGTCCTCCTACAATGAGCAGTTCTTC. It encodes CASSVFGGSSYNEQFF.

CDR3 coding DNA: TGCAGCGTTGAGCTCGAGCTCCAGGGGGACAATGAGCAGTTCTTC. It specifies CSVELELQGDNEQFF. V is TRBV29-1 and J is TRBJ2-1, with 7 bases aligning to TRBD1. The CDR3 runs to 15 residues. Trimming at V came to 3 bases and at J to 5 bases, leaving 10 bases not matched to a gene. Germline V gene data show CDR1 as SQVTM and CDR2 as ANQGSEA.

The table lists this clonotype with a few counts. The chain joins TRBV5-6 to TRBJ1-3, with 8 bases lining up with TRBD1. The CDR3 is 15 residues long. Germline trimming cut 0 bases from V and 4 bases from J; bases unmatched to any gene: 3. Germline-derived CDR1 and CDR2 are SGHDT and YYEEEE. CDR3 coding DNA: TGTGCCAGCAGCTTGGATCGGGACAGGGGAAACACCATATATTTT. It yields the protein CASSLDRDRGNTIYF.

The DNA of the CDR3 is TGTGCCAGCAGCTTAGCGCTAACAGAAGAGCAGTTCTTC. Translating it yields CASSLALTEEQFF. This sequence joins TRBV7-7 and TRBJ2-1; D call uncertain. V was trimmed by 0 bases and J by 10 bases, leaving 10 bases between them. The CDR3 sequence is 13 residues long. Germline lookup yields CDR1 SSHAT and CDR2 FNYEAQ (reference sequence).

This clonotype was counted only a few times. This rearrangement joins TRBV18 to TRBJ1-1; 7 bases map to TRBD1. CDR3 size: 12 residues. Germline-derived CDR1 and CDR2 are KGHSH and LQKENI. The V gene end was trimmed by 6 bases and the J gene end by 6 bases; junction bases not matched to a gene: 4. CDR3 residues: CASSAGTAEAFF. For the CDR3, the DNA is TGTGCCAGCTCGGCCGGGACAGCTGAAGCTTTCTTT.

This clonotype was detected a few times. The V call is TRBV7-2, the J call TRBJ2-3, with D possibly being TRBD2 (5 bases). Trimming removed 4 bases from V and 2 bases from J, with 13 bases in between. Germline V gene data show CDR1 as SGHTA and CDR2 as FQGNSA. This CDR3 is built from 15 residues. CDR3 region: CASSSPRGVTDTQYF. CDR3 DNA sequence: TGTGCCAGCAGCTCCCCCCGGGGAGTCACAGATACGCAGTATTTT.

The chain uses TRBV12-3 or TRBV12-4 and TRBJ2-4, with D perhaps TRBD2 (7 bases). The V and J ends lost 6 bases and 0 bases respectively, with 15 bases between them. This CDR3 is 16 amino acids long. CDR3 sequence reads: CASRDPGGLAKNIQYF. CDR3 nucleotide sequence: TGTGCCAGCAGAGACCCCGGGGGGCTAGCCAAAAACATTCAGTACTTC.